This T cell receptor (beta chain) was sequenced during a study of radiotherapy plus CTLA-4 blockade in lung cancer. Study details: In about 20% of patients, objective responses were seen; around 31% had disease control. Study-wide results and caveats: Reportedly, early blood T cell clone dynamics best predicted response, with interferon-beta. In blood, tumor-derived TCR clones expanded after radiotherapy plus ipilimumab.

The repertoire was sequenced with immunoSEQ multiplex PCR; TCRdb's copy has only in-frame clones and lacks some. This sample has around 40,000 clones, with 70% to 80% found just once. Ipilimumab-mediated CTLA-4 blockade plus focal radiation was given to patients having chemo-refractory metastatic non-small-cell lung cancer. A note on this clone: Its target is not known.

This receptor was obtained from a human donor with non-small cell lung cancer who had stable disease on radiotherapy plus ipilimumab. The source was peripheral blood, collected from a patient treated with radiotherapy plus ipilimumab.

CDR3: CASSLVSPPRGYTF. The CDR3 DNA is TGTGCCAGCAGCTTAGTAAGCCCCCCTAGGGGCTACACCTTC. The gene calls are TRBV7-9 and TRBJ1-2, with D uncertain. Germline V gene lookup returns CDR1 SEHNR and CDR2 FQNEAQ (reference sequence). The CDR3 has 14 residues. V lost 1 base and J lost 8, with 14 bases in between.